These 17 T cell receptor beta chains originate from one sample sequenced in a study of OX40 agonist ivuxolimab in advanced cancers. Produced via immunoSEQ multiplex PCR; TCRdb's table is partial and in-frame only. The sample records about 64,000 clones, roughly 80% being singletons. Source: CD4+ or CD8+ T cells sorted from blood, taken in a trial of the OX40 agonist ivuxolimab. Receptors were obtained from an adult with an advanced solid tumor such as melanoma, head and neck, liver or kidney cancer.

The CDR3 here is CASSFERGNEQYF. Written as DNA, the CDR3 is TGTGCCAGCAGTTTCGAACGGGGGAACGAGCAGTACTTC. The genes are TRBV7-2 and TRBJ2-7; D is perhaps TRBD2 (6 bases). CDR1 is SGHTA, CDR2 FQGNSA, per germline. The V end was cut by 6 bases, the J end by 5 bases, with 14 bases between. The CDR3 consists of 13 residues.

This chain joins TRBV29-1 and TRBJ1-1; D remains unclear. With 6 bases removed from V and 6 bases from J, the gap between germline ends came to 23 bases. CDR1 is SQVTM and CDR2 is ANQGSEA in the germline V gene. The CDR3 length is 15 residues. The CDR3 sequence: CSVSLGFLGRAEAFF. The CDR3 region has the DNA TGCAGCGTGTCCCTAGGGTTTCTCGGACGCGCTGAAGCTTTCTTT.

V gene TRBV5-4 combines with J gene TRBJ2-2; D call uncertain. The V gene lost 4 bases and the J gene lost 3 bases, with 4 bases spanning the gap. Germline values: CDR1 SGHNT, CDR2 YYREEE (reference sequence). The CDR3 covers 12 residues. The CDR3 bases are TGTGCCAGCAGCCGCTACACCGGGGAGCTGTTTTTT. Amino acid sequence: CASSRYTGELFF.

This chain connects TRBV5-8 to TRBJ2-3, with 8 bases aligning to TRBD2. The germline gives CDR1 SGHTS, CDR2 YDEGEE. The ends lost 4 bases at V and 3 bases at J; junction bases unmatched: 13. This CDR3 comprises 17 residues. CDR3 coding DNA: TGTGCCAGCAGCCCAAGATTTGGTAGCGGGGCTACAGATACGCAGTATTTT. This encodes CASSPRFGSGATDTQYF.

The V and J genes are TRBV6-5 and TRBJ1-4; TRBD1 aligns across 8 bases. V shed 2 bases and J 6 bases; nucleotides not matched to a gene: 5. Germline-derived CDR1 and CDR2 are MNHEY and SVGAGI. The CDR3 is 15 amino acids. CDR3 DNA sequence: TGTGCCAGCAGTTACCGGGGACAGGCTGATGAAAAACTGTTTTTT. Translation: CASSYRGQADEKLFF.

V and J are TRBV20-1 and TRBJ2-4; perhaps TRBD2 as D (5 bases). Germline V gene data show CDR1 as DFQATT and CDR2 as SNEGSKA (reference sequence). The CDR3 consists of 10 residues. V lost 6 bases, J lost 10 bases, and 10 bases lay in between. CDR3 sequence (DNA): TGCAGTGCCGACCGAGGGATTCAGTACTTC. Residues: CSADRGIQYF.

The genes are TRBV2 and TRBJ1-5; 7 bases line up with TRBD1. Trimming cost V 6 bases and J 6 bases; bases outside gene matches: 11. This CDR3 region has 15 residues. Germline V lookup: CDR1 SNHLY, CDR2 FYNNEI. CDR3 DNA: TGTGCCAGCAGCCCGGGACAGAACGGAATTCAGCCCCAGCATTTT. Its translation is CASSPGQNGIQPQHF.

This chain links TRBV5-4 with TRBJ1-6; D possibly corresponds to TRBD1 (5 bases). Per the germline V gene, CDR1 is SGHNT and CDR2 is YYREEE (reference sequence). V lost 2 bases and J lost 8, with 11 bases in between. The CDR3 extends over 14 amino acids. The CDR3 DNA reads as TGTGCCAGCAGCTTCGGGGGGGTGGATTCACCCCTCCACTTT. Translated: CASSFGGVDSPLHF.

This chain uses TRBV5-1 with TRBJ2-5, with TRBD1 matching over 7 bases. The CDR3 contains 16 residues. Trimming took 3 bases from V and 2 from J; bases not matched to a gene: 10. Germline V gene sequence: CDR1 SGHRS, CDR2 YFSETQ. The CDR3, as DNA: TGCGCCAGCAGCTCAGGACAGGTGAGACTTCAAGAGACCCAGTACTTC. The encoded protein is CASSSGQVRLQETQYF. Variable domain in full (rest from reference TRBV5-1 and TRBJ2-5): KAGVTQTPRYLIKTRGQQVTLSCSPISGHRSVSWYQQTPGQGLQFLFEYFSETQRNKGNFPGRFSGRQFSNSRSEMNVSTLELGDSALYLCASSSGQVRLQETQYFGPGTRLLVL.

This rearrangement joins TRBV4-1 to TRBJ2-6, with D unclear. V was clipped by 6 bases and J by 2 bases, with 5 bases between them. The CDR3 consists of 13 residues. Germline V lookup: CDR1 MGHRA, CDR2 YSYEKL. CDR3 loop: CASRGTGANVLTF. The CDR3, as DNA: TGCGCCAGCAGGGGGACTGGGGCCAACGTCCTGACTTTC.

The chain recombines TRBV19 with TRBJ1-5; 7 nucleotides line up with TRBD1. Trimming removed 9 bases from V and 2 bases from J; junction bases left unmatched: 10. This CDR3 region has 15 residues. Germline loops: CDR1 LNHDA, CDR2 SQIVND (reference sequence). CDR3 amino acids: CASNPDRVGNQPQHF. The CDR3, as DNA: TGTGCCAGCAACCCCGACAGGGTTGGCAATCAGCCCCAGCATTTT.

This clone showed up just once. J is TRBJ2-5 and V is TRBV11-2, with TRBD2 matching 12 bases. This CDR3 spans 14 amino acids. V lost 5 bases, J lost 4 bases, and 2 bases stayed unmatched. Germline lookup yields CDR1 SGHAT and CDR2 FQNNGV. For the CDR3, the DNA is TGTGCCAGCAGCCCGGGACTAGCGGGAGAGACCCAGTACTTC. This sequence encodes CASSPGLAGETQYF.

V usage is TRBV2 and J usage is TRBJ1-1; TRBD1 might be the D (5 bases). The germline V gene has CDR1 SNHLY and CDR2 FYNNEI. V was trimmed by 7 bases and J by 4 bases, leaving 13 bases between them. This CDR3 spans 13 amino acids. The CDR3 sequence: CASMIGVATEAFF. In nucleotides, the CDR3 is TGTGCCAGCATGATAGGGGTGGCCACTGAAGCTTTCTTT.

The chain employs TRBV7-9 and TRBJ1-2, with D hard to call. Trimming left V 0 bases short and J 5 bases short, with 7 bases between. Germline CDR1 is SEHNR and CDR2 is FQNEAQ (reference sequence). This CDR3 is built from 13 residues. DNA for the CDR3: TGTGCCAGCAGCTTAGCGGCTGATTATGGCTACACCTTC. Amino acid sequence: CASSLAADYGYTF.

This clone was detected only once. The chain employs TRBV5-4 and TRBJ2-7; D perhaps matches TRBD2 (6 bases). Trimming took 2 bases from V and 2 from J, leaving 14 bases between them. CDR3 length: 15 residues. Germline assignment: CDR1 SGHNT and CDR2 YYREEE (reference sequence). Here the CDR3 DNA reads TGTGCCAGCAGCTTAGCGGGCGGGAAGGCCTACGAGCAGTACTTC. This translates into CASSLAGGKAYEQYF. The full variable domain, rest sourced from reference TRBV5-4 and TRBJ2-7, is ETGVTQSPTHLIKTRGQQVTLRCSSQSGHNTVSWYQQALGQGPQFIFQYYREEENGRGNFPPRFSGLQFPNYSSELNVNALELDDSALYLCASSLAGGKAYEQYFGPGTRLTVT.

The chain is built from TRBV6-6 and TRBJ1-1, with D hard to call. V dropped 0 bases and J dropped 1 base, with 3 bases sitting between them. Looked up from germline, CDR1 is MNHNY and CDR2 is SVGAGI (reference sequence). The CDR3 length is 13 residues. In DNA form, the CDR3 reads TGTGCCAGCAGTTACTCGCAGAACACTGAAGCTTTCTTT. Its protein is CASSYSQNTEAFF.

DNA for the CDR3: TGCAGCGACCGGAACAACAAAAATGAGCAGTTCTTC. It encodes CSDRNNKNEQFF. The chain is built from TRBV29-1 and TRBJ2-1; D unclear. CDR1 is SQVTM, CDR2 ANQGSEA, per germline. This CDR3 comprises 12 residues. V shed 7 bases and J shed 7 bases, with 14 bases lying between them.